Listed below are T cell receptor beta chains from one sample, sequenced in a study of graft-versus-host responses after intestinal transplantation. Method: immunoSEQ multiplex PCR; TCRdb's copy keeps in-frame clones and lacks some. This table holds roughly 120,000 clones, 90% found once. These TCRs' antigens remain unknown. The sequences come from unstimulated CD4+ T cells sorted from spleen or lymph node cells, collected before intestinal transplant. These receptors all stem from a human donor who received an intestinal transplant. CDR3s include the opening cysteine and the closing phenylalanine or tryptophan. D genes are given only for firm matches. Only some rows state a clone size, as once, few, many or a class for expanded clones.

D	length	V	J	size	CDR3	DNA
NA	15	TRBV19	TRBJ2-7	NA	CASSMVGGGPYEQYF	TGTGCCAGTAGTATGGTTGGCGGGGGCCCCTACGAGCAGTACTTC
NA	12	TRBV28	TRBJ2-7	once	CASKPQGFEQYF	TGTGCCAGCAAACCCCAGGGTTTCGAGCAGTACTTC
TRBD1	19	TRBV2	TRBJ2-1	NA	CASNPRDRVFDSSYNEQFF	TGTGCCAGCAATCCCAGGGACAGGGTATTCGACAGCTCCTACAATGAGCAGTTCTTC
NA	22	TRBV13	TRBJ2-1	once	CASSSHEGGVFPRTKGINEQFF	TGTGCCAGCAGCTCCCACGAGGGCGGGGTGTTCCCCCGTACAAAAGGGATCAATGAGCAGTTCTTC
NA	17	TRBV19	TRBJ2-3	few	CASSIREMPGGTDTQYF	TGTGCCAGTAGTATCCGGGAGATGCCTGGGGGCACAGATACGCAGTATTTT
NA	14	TRBV7-8	TRBJ2-7	NA	CASSQPGEDYEQYF	TGTGCCAGCAGCCAACCAGGGGAAGACTACGAGCAGTACTTC
NA	16	TRBV5-1	TRBJ1-3	NA	CASSGGVQGSGNTIYF	TGCGCCAGCAGCGGGGGCGTACAGGGTTCTGGAAACACCATATATTTT
NA	12	TRBV27	TRBJ1-1	NA	CASSRLGVEAFF	TGTGCCAGCAGTCGCCTCGGGGTCGAAGCTTTCTTT
TRBD1	19	TRBV9	TRBJ1-3	NA	CASSGQGGPVKGSGNTIYF	TGTGCCAGCAGTGGACAGGGGGGCCCCGTGAAAGGGTCTGGAAACACCATATATTTT
TRBD1	16	TRBV7-6	TRBJ2-7	NA	CASSLWTGATTYEQYF	TGTGCCAGCAGCTTATGGACAGGGGCTACAACCTACGAGCAGTACTTC
TRBD1	15	TRBV7-9	TRBJ1-2	NA	CASSIATGVGYGYTF	TGTGCCAGCAGCATAGCGACAGGGGTTGGCTATGGCTACACCTTC
NA	19	TRBV5-1	TRBJ2-3	NA	CASSLPSTPQGTSTDTQYF	TGCGCCAGCAGCTTGCCGTCTACCCCACAGGGCACTAGCACAGATACGCAGTATTTT
TRBD2	15	TRBV7-3	TRBJ2-7	NA	CASSLIRAGSYEQYF	TGTGCCAGCAGCTTAATTCGAGCGGGGTCCTACGAGCAGTACTTC
TRBD1	15	TRBV19	TRBJ2-5	NA	CASSMAGTGTETQYF	TGTGCCAGTAGTATGGCCGGGACAGGGACGGAGACCCAGTACTTC
NA	14	TRBV10-3	TRBJ1-5	NA	CAINQDKGHQPQHF	TGTGCCATCAACCAGGACAAAGGACATCAGCCCCAGCATTTT
NA	15	TRBV7-9	TRBJ2-7	NA	CASSPAKGLNYEQYF	TGTGCCAGCAGCCCGGCGAAGGGGCTTAACTACGAGCAGTACTTC
TRBD2	15	TRBV11-2	TRBJ2-7	NA	CASSPWASGSYEQYF	TGTGCCAGCAGCCCCTGGGCTAGCGGCTCCTACGAGCAGTACTTC
NA	15	TRBV7-2	TRBJ2-1	NA	CASSLGGLSSNEQFF	TGTGCCAGCAGCTTAGGGGGACTCAGCAGCAATGAGCAGTTCTTC
TRBD1	13	TRBV5-6	TRBJ2-7	NA	CASRMTGAYEQYF	TGTGCCAGCAGGATGACAGGGGCCTACGAGCAGTACTTC
NA	13	TRBV6-1	TRBJ1-2	NA	CASSQGGDWGYTF	TGTGCCAGCAGCCAAGGGGGGGACTGGGGCTACACCTTC
NA	13	TRBV18	TRBJ2-7	few	CASSGDNPYEQYF	TGTGCCAGCTCAGGGGACAACCCCTACGAGCAGTACTTC
TRBD2	14	TRBV7-2	TRBJ2-4	NA	CASSLGLAENIQYF	TGTGCCAGCAGCTTAGGGCTAGCGGAAAACATTCAGTACTTC
TRBD1	15	TRBV5-4	TRBJ2-7	NA	CASSSGQALSYEQYF	TGTGCCAGCAGCTCCGGACAGGCCTTATCCTACGAGCAGTACTTC
NA	16	TRBV5-6	TRBJ2-1	NA	CATRQGGVSSYNEQFF	TGTGCCACCAGACAGGGAGGGGTGTCGTCCTACAATGAGCAGTTCTTC
TRBD1	14	TRBV27	TRBJ1-6	NA	CASSLDRGWSPLHF	TGTGCCAGCAGCCTGGACAGGGGATGGTCACCCCTCCACTTT
TRBD1	14	TRBV10-3	TRBJ2-3	few	CAISTGDSTDTQYF	TGTGCCATTTCTACAGGGGATAGCACAGATACGCAGTATTTT
NA	15	TRBV6-1	TRBJ2-3	NA	CASSDAGPFTDTQYF	TGTGCCAGCAGTGACGCGGGGCCCTTCACAGATACGCAGTATTTT
TRBD2	16	TRBV13	TRBJ2-7	NA	CASSFRLAGGVYEQYF	TGTGCCAGCAGCTTCCGACTAGCGGGAGGCGTCTACGAGCAGTACTTC
NA	12	TRBV10-3	TRBJ1-1	NA	CAIRTGNTEAFF	TGTGCCATCAGAACAGGGAACACTGAAGCTTTCTTT
NA	13	TRBV25-1	TRBJ1-2	NA	CASSPAAMYGYTF	TGTGCCAGCAGCCCCGCCGCGATGTATGGCTACACCTTC
TRBD1	13	TRBV28	TRBJ2-7	NA	CASRRTGAYEQYF	TGTGCCAGCAGGCGGACAGGGGCCTACGAGCAGTACTTC
TRBD1	16	TRBV19	TRBJ1-3	NA	CASSISGTGGRNTIYF	TGTGCCAGTAGTATATCCGGGACAGGGGGCCGAAACACCATATATTTT
NA	17	TRBV7-2	TRBJ2-3	NA	CASSSRPGNRLADTQYF	TGTGCCAGCAGCTCAAGGCCAGGGAATCGGCTGGCGGATACGCAGTATTTT
NA	14	TRBV5-1	TRBJ2-1	NA	CASSLTSSYNEQFF	TGCGCCAGCAGCTTGACGAGCTCCTACAATGAGCAGTTCTTC
NA	13	TRBV18	TRBJ2-5	NA	CASSPGPGETQYF	TGTGCCAGCTCACCGGGGCCCGGGGAGACCCAGTACTTC
NA	15	TRBV11-2	TRBJ1-1	NA	CASSLEAGVNTEAFF	TGTGCCAGCAGCTTAGAGGCAGGGGTGAACACTGAAGCTTTCTTT
TRBD2	15	TRBV28	TRBJ2-3	few	CASGSGRARTDTQYF	TGTGCCAGCGGAAGCGGGAGGGCCCGCACAGATACGCAGTATTTT
NA	13	TRBV27	TRBJ2-3	NA	CASSLSRSDTQYF	TGTGCCAGCAGTTTATCGAGGTCCGATACGCAGTATTTT
NA	10	TRBV20-1	TRBJ2-7	NA	CSARGEEQYF	TGCAGTGCTAGGGGAGAGGAGCAGTACTTC
NA	12	TRBV10-2	TRBJ1-1	NA	CASKGSGTEAFF	TGCGCCAGCAAGGGGTCGGGCACTGAAGCTTTCTTT
TRBD2	14	TRBV7-9	TRBJ2-7	NA	CASSFRTSGSEQYF	TGTGCCAGCAGCTTTCGGACTAGCGGGAGCGAGCAGTACTTC